Reported below is one T cell receptor (beta chain). The sample contains more than one DNA sequence encoding this CDR3. It was with 60 Vbeta and 13 Jbeta primers that the PCR ran. TCRdb's copy holds only in-frame clones and misses some; the assay was immunoSEQ multiplex PCR. The sample includes about 170,000 clones, roughly 79% of them seen just once. The sample is drawn from a study of cytomegalovirus exposure and HLA in healthy donors. This CDR3 is built from 13 residues. V lost 4 bases, J lost 7 bases, and 8 bases lay in between. Per the germline V gene, CDR1 is SNHLY and CDR2 is FYNNEI. Sequencing input: PBMCs. The J gene is TRBJ1-6, the V gene TRBV2; the D gene is possibly TRBD1 (6 bases). The receptor was isolated from a woman in her forties or fifties in good health and CMV-seropositive. The CDR3 bases are TGTGCCAGCAGTGGGCAGGGGAATTCACCCCTCCACTTT. This translates into CASSGQGNSPLHF.